The sequence of this T cell receptor beta chain was determined in a study of graft-versus-host responses after intestinal transplantation. For the study at large: Recipients had transplants, and these were multivisceral, liver-intestinal, or isolated intestinal.

Turning to this clone: What it binds is unknown.

Study observations and caveats: Ileal or blood samples showed some GvH clones first, and such clones were also found in recipient marrow.

Germline values: CDR1 MGHRA, CDR2 YSYEKL. The CDR3 runs to 13 residues. The germline V and J ends were trimmed by 4 bases and 4 bases, with 9 bases remaining between them. Some clones are missing from TCRdb's copy, which holds only in-frame ones; the method was immunoSEQ multiplex PCR. The table records about 94,000 clones, roughly nine tenths of them present only once. The J gene is TRBJ2-3, the V gene TRBV4-1, with D possibly TRBD2 on 5 matching bases. Sequencing was performed on unstimulated CD8+ T cells sorted from spleen or lymph node cells, taken before intestinal transplant. The sequence was collected from a human donor who received an intestinal transplant. DNA for the CDR3: TGCGCCAGCAGCCCCCTCGGGGCAGATACGCAGTATTTT. Its protein product is CASSPLGADTQYF.